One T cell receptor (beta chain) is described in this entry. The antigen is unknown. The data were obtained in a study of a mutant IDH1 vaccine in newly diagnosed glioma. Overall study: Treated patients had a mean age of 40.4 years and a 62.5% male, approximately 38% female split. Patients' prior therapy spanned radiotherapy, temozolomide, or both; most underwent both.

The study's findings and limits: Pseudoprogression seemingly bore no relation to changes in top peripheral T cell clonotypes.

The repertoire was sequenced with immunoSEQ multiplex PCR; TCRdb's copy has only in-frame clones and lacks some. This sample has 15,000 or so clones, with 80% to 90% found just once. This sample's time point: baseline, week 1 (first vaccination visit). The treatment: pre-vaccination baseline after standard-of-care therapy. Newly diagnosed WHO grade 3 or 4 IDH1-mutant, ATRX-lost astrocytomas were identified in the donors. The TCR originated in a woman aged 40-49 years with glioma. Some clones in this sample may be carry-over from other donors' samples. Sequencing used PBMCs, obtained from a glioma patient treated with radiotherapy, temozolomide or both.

CDR3 residues: CASSIPRGAETGEKLFF. DNA for the CDR3: TGTGCCAGTAGTATCCCAAGAGGGGCAGAGACAGGCGAAAAACTGTTTTTT. This rearrangement joins TRBV19 to TRBJ1-4, with a weak D call TRBD1 (6 bases). V lost 3 bases and J lost 8, with 22 bases in between. The germline gives CDR1 LNHDA, CDR2 SQIVND (reference sequence). The CDR3 is 17 residues long.